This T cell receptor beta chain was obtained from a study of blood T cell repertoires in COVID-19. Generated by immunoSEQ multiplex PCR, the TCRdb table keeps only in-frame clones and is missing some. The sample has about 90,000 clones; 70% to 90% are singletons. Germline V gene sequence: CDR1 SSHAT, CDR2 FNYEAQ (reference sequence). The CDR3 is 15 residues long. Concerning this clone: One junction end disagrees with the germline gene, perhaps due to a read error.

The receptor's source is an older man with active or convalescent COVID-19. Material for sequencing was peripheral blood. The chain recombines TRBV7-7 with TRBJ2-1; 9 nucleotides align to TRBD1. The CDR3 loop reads CASSEGQGSYNEQFF. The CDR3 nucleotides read TGTGCTAGCAGCGAGGGACAGGGTTCCTACAATGAGCAGTTCTTC.